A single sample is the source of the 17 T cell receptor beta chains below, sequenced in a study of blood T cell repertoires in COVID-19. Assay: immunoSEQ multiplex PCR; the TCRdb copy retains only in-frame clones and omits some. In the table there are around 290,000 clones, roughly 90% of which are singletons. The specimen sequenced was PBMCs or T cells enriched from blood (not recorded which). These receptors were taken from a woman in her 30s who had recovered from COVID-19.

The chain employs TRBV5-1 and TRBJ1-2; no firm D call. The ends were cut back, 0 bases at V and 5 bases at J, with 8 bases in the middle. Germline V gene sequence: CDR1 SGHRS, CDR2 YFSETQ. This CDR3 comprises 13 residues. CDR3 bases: TGCGCCAGCAGCTTGGAGCCACAGTATGGCTACACCTTC. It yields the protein CASSLEPQYGYTF.

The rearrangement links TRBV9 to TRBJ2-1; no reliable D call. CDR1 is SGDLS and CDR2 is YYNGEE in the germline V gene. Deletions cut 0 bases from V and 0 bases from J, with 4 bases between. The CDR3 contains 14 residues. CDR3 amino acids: CASSVASSYNEQFF. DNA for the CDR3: TGTGCCAGCAGCGTAGCTAGCTCCTACAATGAGCAGTTCTTC.

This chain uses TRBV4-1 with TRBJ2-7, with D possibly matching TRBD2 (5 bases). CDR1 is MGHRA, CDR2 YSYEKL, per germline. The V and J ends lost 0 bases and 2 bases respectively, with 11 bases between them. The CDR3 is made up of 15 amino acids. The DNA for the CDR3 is TGCGCCAGCAGCCAAGATTCGGGGAGAGCCTACGAGCAGTACTTC. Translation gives CASSQDSGRAYEQYF.

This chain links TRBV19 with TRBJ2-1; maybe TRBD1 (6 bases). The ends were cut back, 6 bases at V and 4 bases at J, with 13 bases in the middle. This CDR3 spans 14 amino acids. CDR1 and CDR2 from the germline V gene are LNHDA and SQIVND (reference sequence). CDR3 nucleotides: TGTGCCAGTAGCTCCGGACAGCTGTACAATGAGCAGTTCTTC. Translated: CASSSGQLYNEQFF.

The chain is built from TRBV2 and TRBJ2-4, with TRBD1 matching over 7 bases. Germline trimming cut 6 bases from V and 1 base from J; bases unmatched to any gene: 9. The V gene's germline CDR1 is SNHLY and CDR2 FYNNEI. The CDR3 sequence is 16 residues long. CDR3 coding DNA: TGTGCCAGCAGCGCTACAGGGGTGAGGGCCAAAAACATTCAGTACTTC. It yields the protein CASSATGVRAKNIQYF.

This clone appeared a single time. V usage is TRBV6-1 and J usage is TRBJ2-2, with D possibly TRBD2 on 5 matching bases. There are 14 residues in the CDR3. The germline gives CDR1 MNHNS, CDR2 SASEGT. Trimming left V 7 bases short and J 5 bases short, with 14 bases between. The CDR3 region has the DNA TGTGCCAGCACCCCCCCTGGCGGGACCGGGGAGCTGTTTTTT. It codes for CASTPPGGTGELFF.

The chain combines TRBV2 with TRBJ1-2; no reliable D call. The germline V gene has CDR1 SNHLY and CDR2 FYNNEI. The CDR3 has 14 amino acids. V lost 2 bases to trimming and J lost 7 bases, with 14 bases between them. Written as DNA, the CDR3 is TGTGCCAGCAGTGAACCTAGTGGTGACGGTGGCTACACCTTC. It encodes CASSEPSGDGGYTF.

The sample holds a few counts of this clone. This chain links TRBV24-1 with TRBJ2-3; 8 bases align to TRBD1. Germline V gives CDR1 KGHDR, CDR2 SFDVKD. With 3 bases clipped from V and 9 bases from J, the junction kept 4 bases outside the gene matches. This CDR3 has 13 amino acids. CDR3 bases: TGTGCCACCAGTGATCGTTACAGGGGGACGCAGTATTTT. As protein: CATSDRYRGTQYF.

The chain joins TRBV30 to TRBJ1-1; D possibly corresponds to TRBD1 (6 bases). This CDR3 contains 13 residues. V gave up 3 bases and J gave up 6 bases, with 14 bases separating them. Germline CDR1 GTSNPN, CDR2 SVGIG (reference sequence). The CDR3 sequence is CAWRNREGSEAFF. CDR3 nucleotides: TGTGCCTGGAGAAACAGGGAAGGCTCTGAAGCTTTCTTT.

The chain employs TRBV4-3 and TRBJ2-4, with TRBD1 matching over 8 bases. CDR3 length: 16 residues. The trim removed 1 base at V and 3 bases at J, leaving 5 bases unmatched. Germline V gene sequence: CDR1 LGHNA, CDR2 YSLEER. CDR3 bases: TGCGCCAGCAGCCAAGCAGGGGGCATAGACAAAAACATTCAGTACTTC. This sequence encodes CASSQAGGIDKNIQYF.

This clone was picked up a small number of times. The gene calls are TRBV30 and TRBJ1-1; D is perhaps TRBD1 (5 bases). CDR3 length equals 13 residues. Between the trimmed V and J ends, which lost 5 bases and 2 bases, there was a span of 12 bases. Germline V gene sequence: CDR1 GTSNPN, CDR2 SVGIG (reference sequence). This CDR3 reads CAWEGRANTEAFF. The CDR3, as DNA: TGTGCCTGGGAAGGCAGGGCAAACACTGAAGCTTTCTTT.

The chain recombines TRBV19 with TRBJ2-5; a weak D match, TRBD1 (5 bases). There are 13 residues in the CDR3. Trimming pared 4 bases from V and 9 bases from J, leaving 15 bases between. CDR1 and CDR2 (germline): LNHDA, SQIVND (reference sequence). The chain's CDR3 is CASSKSEIGAQYF. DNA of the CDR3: TGTGCCAGTAGTAAGTCGGAAATAGGGGCCCAGTACTTC.

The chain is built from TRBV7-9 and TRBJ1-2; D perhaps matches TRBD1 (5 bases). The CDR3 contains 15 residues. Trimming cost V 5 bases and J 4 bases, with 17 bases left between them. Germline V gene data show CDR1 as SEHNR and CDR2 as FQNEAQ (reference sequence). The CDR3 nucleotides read TGTGCCAGCAGCGTCTTACAGGAAGGCGGCTATGGCTACACCTTC. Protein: CASSVLQEGGYGYTF.

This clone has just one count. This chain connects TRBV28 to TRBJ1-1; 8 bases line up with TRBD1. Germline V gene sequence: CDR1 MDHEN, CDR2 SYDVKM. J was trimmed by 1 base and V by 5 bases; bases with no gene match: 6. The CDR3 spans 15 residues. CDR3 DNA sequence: TGTGCCAGCAGTGTAACCGGGACAGGGAACACTGAAGCTTTCTTT. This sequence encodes CASSVTGTGNTEAFF.

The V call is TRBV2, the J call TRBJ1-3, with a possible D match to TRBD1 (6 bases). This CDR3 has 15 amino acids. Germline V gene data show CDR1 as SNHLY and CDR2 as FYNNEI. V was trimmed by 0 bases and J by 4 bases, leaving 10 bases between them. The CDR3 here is CASSEAQGAGNTIYF. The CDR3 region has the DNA TGTGCCAGCAGTGAAGCACAGGGAGCCGGAAACACCATATATTTT.

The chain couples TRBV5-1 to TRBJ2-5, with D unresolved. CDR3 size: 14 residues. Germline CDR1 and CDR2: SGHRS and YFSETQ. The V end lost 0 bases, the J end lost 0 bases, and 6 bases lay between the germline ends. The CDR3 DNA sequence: TGCGCCAGCAGCTTGGACTCCTACCAAGAGACCCAGTACTTC. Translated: CASSLDSYQETQYF.

The CDR3 protein is CASSLMYSSTDTQYF. The CDR3, as DNA: TGTGCCAGCAGCTTAATGTATTCTAGCACAGATACGCAGTATTTT. The rearrangement links TRBV7-2 to TRBJ2-3; no reliable D call. Between the trimmed V and J ends, which lost 2 bases and 0 bases, there was a span of 9 bases. Germline CDR1 is SGHTA and CDR2 is FQGNSA. This CDR3 is 15 amino acids long. The entire variable domain, with the rest obtained from reference TRBV7-2 and TRBJ2-3, is as follows: GAGVSQSPSNKVTEKGKDVELRCDPISGHTALYWYRQSLGQGLEFLIYFQGNSAPDKSGLPSDRFSAERTGGSVSTLTIQRTQQEDSAVYLCASSLMYSSTDTQYFGPGTRLTVL.